This T cell receptor beta chain comes out of a study of human T cells and chemical hapten exposure. On the study more broadly: Alopecia areata, totalis and universalis patients, mostly female, were included.

TCRdb ran MiXCR on the RACE reads and lists one entry per CDR3 protein. The table shows about 120,000 distinct CDR3 sequences, with 9% to 13% occurring only once. The ends were cut back, 8 bases at V and 3 bases at J, with 11 bases in the middle. CDR1 MDHEN and CDR2 SYDVKM come from the germline V gene. This CDR3 contains 13 residues. The sample holds many counts of this clonotype. The antigen is not known. Study observations and caveats: TCRs above 1 in 1000 frequency stayed constant with DPC sensitization. Expanded TCRs produced significantly more large CDR3 similarity clusters than controls did.

Indicated time point: patch test 1, 2 weeks after DPC sensitization. Described treatment: therapeutic diphenylcyclopropenone sensitization with weekly scalp DPC. The V and J genes are TRBV28 and TRBJ2-1; maybe TRBD1 (6 bases). The source of this sequence is a woman aged 50 to 60 with alopecia areata. Some clones in this sample may be carry-over from other donors' samples. The specimen comprised whole blood, sampled in connection with sensitization to the hapten diphenylcyclopropenone (DPC). The CDR3 loop reads CASGTLLYNEQFF. The CDR3 nucleotides are TGTGCCAGCGGGACACTGCTCTACAATGAGCAGTTCTTC.